The 26 T cell receptor beta chains given below trace back to one sample, sequenced in a study of cytomegalovirus exposure and HLA in healthy donors. It was with 60 Vbeta and 13 Jbeta primers that the PCR ran. Here immunoSEQ multiplex PCR was the method, and the copy in TCRdb shows in-frame clones only, minus some. Among roughly 120,000 clones listed, roughly 68% were seen once. Sequenced: PBMCs. The receptors stem from a woman aged 25 to 39 in good health and CMV-seronegative.

This chain uses TRBV4-2 with TRBJ2-5, with 9 nucleotides matching TRBD2. Trimming removed 4 bases from V and 1 base from J; junction bases left unmatched: 7. From germline, CDR1 is LGHNA and CDR2 YNFKEQ. The CDR3 runs 16 residues. The CDR3 loop is CASSPTSGVRQETQYF. CDR3 DNA sequence: TGTGCCAGCAGCCCGACTAGCGGAGTCCGCCAAGAGACCCAGTACTTC.

J is TRBJ1-5 and V is TRBV19; maybe TRBD1 (6 bases). From germline, CDR1 is LNHDA and CDR2 SQIVND (reference sequence). The CDR3 is 16 amino acids. Trimming took off 7 bases at V and 1 base at J, with 17 bases between the two ends. Written as DNA, the CDR3 is TGTGCCAGTACCCCATGGGGGGGCGCGAGCAATCAGCCCCAGCATTTT. It translates to CASTPWGGASNQPQHF.

The V call is TRBV19, the J call TRBJ1-2; 9 nucleotides match TRBD1. The trim removed 7 bases at V and 6 bases at J, leaving 9 bases unmatched. CDR1 and CDR2 from the germline V gene are LNHDA and SQIVND (reference sequence). CDR3 length: 14 residues. Here the CDR3 DNA reads TGTGCCAGTAACTTCGGGACAGGGCAGGATGGCTACACCTTC. Its translation: CASNFGTGQDGYTF.

In this sample, this clone turned up once. Other DNA sequences in the same sample also yield this CDR3. This chain links TRBV18 with TRBJ1-1, with D possibly being TRBD1 (6 bases). The CDR3 covers 14 residues. Germline CDR1 is KGHSH and CDR2 is LQKENI. V gave up 6 bases and J gave up 0 bases, with 11 bases separating them. The CDR3 protein is CASSQGQMNTEAFF. CDR3 nucleotide sequence: TGTGCCAGCTCTCAAGGACAGATGAACACTGAAGCTTTCTTT.

This chain links TRBV7-3 with TRBJ1-1, with D tentatively TRBD1 (5 bases). Deletions cut 5 bases from V and 7 bases from J, with 11 bases between. Looked up from germline, CDR1 is SGHTA and CDR2 is FQGTGA. The CDR3 is made up of 12 amino acids. The CDR3 spells CASSRGSGEAFF. For the CDR3, the DNA is TGTGCCAGCAGCCGGGGGTCGGGTGAAGCTTTCTTT.

The chain couples TRBV29-1 to TRBJ1-2; 9 nucleotides line up with TRBD1. Germline V gives CDR1 SQVTM, CDR2 ANQGSEA. This CDR3 is 12 amino acids long. The ends lost 7 bases at V and 4 bases at J; junction bases unmatched: 4. Here the CDR3 reads CSAPDRGYGYTF. The CDR3 coding sequence is TGCAGCGCCCCGGACAGGGGCTATGGCTACACCTTC.

This clone was seen more than once but under ten times. The rearrangement joins TRBV6-5 to TRBJ1-5, with a possible D match to TRBD1 (5 bases). This CDR3 spans 15 amino acids. Trimming pared 4 bases from V and 5 bases from J, leaving 15 bases between. Germline-derived CDR1 and CDR2 are MNHEY and SVGAGI. The CDR3 is CASSLDRKGYQPQHF. For the CDR3, the DNA is TGTGCCAGCAGTTTAGACAGAAAAGGTTATCAGCCCCAGCATTTT.

This chain links TRBV19 with TRBJ1-4; weak D call: TRBD1 (6 bases). The CDR3 sequence is 14 residues long. Between the trimmed V and J ends, which lost 5 bases and 4 bases, there was a span of 11 bases. In germline, CDR1 is LNHDA, CDR2 SQIVND (reference sequence). CDR3 nucleotides: TGTGCCAGTAGTCGAACAGGGTTTAATGAAAAACTGTTTTTT. Encoded protein: CASSRTGFNEKLFF.

The V and J genes are TRBV6-5 and TRBJ2-7, with 8 nucleotides matching TRBD1. This CDR3 has 15 residues. Germline V gene data show CDR1 as MNHEY and CDR2 as SVGAGI. Trimming cost V 6 bases and J 3 bases; bases outside gene matches: 10. CDR3 sequence reads: CASSREKTGDYEQYF. CDR3 nucleotides: TGTGCCAGCAGCAGGGAAAAGACAGGGGACTACGAGCAGTACTTC.

This clone was counted a few times. The chain couples TRBV7-9 to TRBJ2-2; 8 bases align to TRBD1. Germline V lookup: CDR1 SEHNR, CDR2 FQNEAQ (reference sequence). Losses at the gene ends were 4 bases for V and 1 base for J; bases not matched to a gene: 8. The CDR3 length is 17 residues. The CDR3 loop reads CASSWPTGAGNTGELFF. The CDR3 bases are TGTGCCAGCAGCTGGCCGACAGGGGCAGGGAACACCGGGGAGCTGTTTTTT.

The chain couples TRBV6-1 to TRBJ1-1; 9 positions match TRBD1. This CDR3 is 14 amino acids long. Germline loops: CDR1 MNHNS, CDR2 SASEGT. J was trimmed by 6 bases and V by 5 bases; bases with no gene match: 7. The CDR3 region is CASSSQGARAEAFF. In DNA, the CDR3 is TGTGCCAGCAGTTCACAGGGGGCGCGCGCTGAAGCTTTCTTT.

The V call is TRBV2, the J call TRBJ1-5; 8 bases are a match to TRBD1. Germline loops: CDR1 SNHLY, CDR2 FYNNEI. This CDR3 region has 15 residues. J lost 2 bases, V lost 7 bases, and 7 bases had no gene match. CDR3 coding DNA: TGTGCCAGCATCCGGACAGGGCATCGCAATCAGCCCCAGCATTTT. As protein: CASIRTGHRNQPQHF.

The chain links TRBV5-1 to TRBJ2-3; D call uncertain. Germline V CDR1 and CDR2: SGHRS, YFSETQ. The CDR3 consists of 16 residues. V shed 3 bases and J shed 6 bases, with 20 bases lying between them. The DNA for the CDR3 is TGCGCCAGCAGCTCCGCTCGACACAGTAAGCTGGATACGCAGTATTTT. Its translation: CASSSARHSKLDTQYF.

Note on this clone: Different DNA sequences within this sample yield the same CDR3. The genes are TRBV7-9 and TRBJ1-1; D possibly corresponds to TRBD1 (5 bases). V was clipped by 3 bases and J by 1 base, with 6 bases between them. The germline gives CDR1 SEHNR, CDR2 FQNEAQ (reference sequence). The CDR3 covers 13 residues. The CDR3 is CASSLDTNTEAFF. The CDR3 region has the DNA TGTGCCAGCAGCTTGGACACGAACACTGAAGCTTTCTTT.

The V and J genes are TRBV18 and TRBJ2-7; the match to TRBD1 covers 8 bases. Per the germline V gene, CDR1 is KGHSH and CDR2 is LQKENI. Losses at the gene ends were 3 bases for V and 4 bases for J; bases not matched to a gene: 8. The CDR3 covers 15 residues. The DNA of the CDR3 is TGTGCCAGCTCACCCGAGGACAGGGTAGTTTACGAGCAGTACTTC. Translated, it gives CASSPEDRVVYEQYF.

This sequence joins TRBV5-1 and TRBJ1-6; D is unclear. V shed 4 bases and J shed 7 bases, with 12 bases lying between them. Germline V lookup: CDR1 SGHRS, CDR2 YFSETQ. CDR3 size: 14 residues. The CDR3 region is CASSHSGGNSPLHF. The CDR3 region has the DNA TGCGCCAGCAGCCACAGCGGAGGAAATTCACCCCTCCACTTT. Full variable domain (outside the CDR3, taken from reference TRBV5-1 and TRBJ1-6): KAGVTQTPRYLIKTRGQQVTLSCSPISGHRSVSWYQQTPGQGLQFLFEYFSETQRNKGNFPGRFSGRQFSNSRSEMNVSTLELGDSALYLCASSHSGGNSPLHFGNGTRLTVT.

The chain recombines TRBV27 with TRBJ2-6; D might be TRBD1 (6 bases). The germline V gene encodes CDR1 MNHEY and CDR2 SMNVEV (reference sequence). The ends were cut back, 4 bases at V and 2 bases at J, with 12 bases in the middle. CDR3 length: 16 residues. CDR3 protein: CASSSPQGAGANVLTF. CDR3 nucleotide sequence: TGTGCCAGCAGTTCGCCACAGGGAGCTGGGGCCAACGTCCTGACTTTC.

The chain uses TRBV7-7 and TRBJ2-5; 8 bases fit TRBD1. This CDR3 has 15 amino acids. J gave up 5 bases and V 0 bases, and 5 bases lay outside the gene matches. The germline V gene encodes CDR1 SSHAT and CDR2 FNYEAQ (reference sequence). The CDR3 nucleotides read TGTGCCAGCAGCTTAGCGAGCTGGACAGGGGAGACCCAGTACTTC. Amino acids: CASSLASWTGETQYF.

The chain carries TRBV14 and TRBJ1-1; a weak D match, TRBD1 (6 bases). Germline V CDR1 and CDR2: SGHDN, FVKESK. The V end was cut by 0 bases, the J end by 5 bases, with 13 bases between. The CDR3 totals 15 residues. The CDR3 DNA reads as TGTGCCAGCAGCCAAGATCTGGGGGCGAGTACTGAAGCTTTCTTT. Its translation is CASSQDLGASTEAFF.

This chain joins TRBV7-9 and TRBJ1-2; D gene ambiguous. Between the trimmed V and J ends, which lost 5 bases and 2 bases, there was a span of 3 bases. Looked up from germline, CDR1 is SEHNR and CDR2 is FQNEAQ (reference sequence). This CDR3 comprises 11 residues. CDR3 in amino acids: CASSLNYGYTF. The CDR3 DNA sequence: TGTGCCAGCAGCCTCAACTATGGCTACACCTTC.

This clone was seen a few times. This sequence joins TRBV25-1 and TRBJ1-1, with D maybe TRBD1 (5 bases). Trimming shortened V by 4 bases and J by 3 bases, and 9 bases separated the two germline ends. Germline V gene data show CDR1 as MGHDK and CDR2 as SYGVNS. CDR3 length equals 13 residues. The CDR3 nucleotides read TGTGCCAGCAGTGTACAGGTATACACTGAAGCTTTCTTT. This encodes CASSVQVYTEAFF.

The chain carries TRBV7-9 and TRBJ2-2, with D possibly matching TRBD2 (7 bases). Trimming shortened V by 5 bases and J by 2 bases, and 21 bases separated the two germline ends. The CDR3 spans 18 residues. Germline lookup yields CDR1 SEHNR and CDR2 FQNEAQ (reference sequence). Written as DNA, the CDR3 is TGTGCCAGCAGCGGAAGGGGGGGGAGCCCACTTAACACCGGGGAGCTGTTTTTT. As protein: CASSGRGGSPLNTGELFF.

The CDR3 DNA follows: TGTGCCAGCAGTTCACTAGCGGGGGGGAGGGAGACCCAGTACTTC. It encodes CASSSLAGGRETQYF. The chain links TRBV2 to TRBJ2-5; 13 nucleotides align to TRBD2. This CDR3 spans 15 amino acids. From germline, CDR1 is SNHLY and CDR2 FYNNEI. Trimming cost V 5 bases and J 5 bases; bases outside gene matches: 5.

The chain combines TRBV6-6 with TRBJ1-5; weak D call: TRBD1 (5 bases). V gave up 0 bases and J gave up 3 bases, with 12 bases separating them. The CDR3 is made up of 16 amino acids. Looked up from germline, CDR1 is MNHNY and CDR2 is SVGAGI (reference sequence). The DNA of the CDR3 is TGTGCCAGCAGTTACTCATTGGGGCAGAACAATCAGCCCCAGCATTTT. This sequence encodes CASSYSLGQNNQPQHF.

V is TRBV30 and J is TRBJ2-5, with a possible D match to TRBD1 (5 bases). Germline CDR1 reads GTSNPN; CDR2 reads SVGIG (reference sequence). V lost 3 bases and J 5 bases, leaving 19 bases between the germline ends. CDR3 length: 15 amino acids. The CDR3 sequence is CAWRTEVSPVETQYF. Here the CDR3 DNA reads TGTGCCTGGAGGACAGAGGTTAGCCCTGTCGAGACCCAGTACTTC.

The genes are TRBV7-9 and TRBJ1-4, with D tentatively TRBD1 (6 bases). CDR3 length: 16 amino acids. V was cut by 4 bases and J by 4 bases, with 16 bases left in between. Germline V CDR1 and CDR2: SEHNR, FQNEAQ (reference sequence). CDR3 sequence (DNA): TGTGCCAGCAGCTCATACAGGGCGAATATTAATGAAAAACTGTTTTTT. As protein: CASSSYRANINEKLFF. The full variable domain, its missing parts supplied by reference TRBV7-9 and TRBJ1-4, is DTGVSQNPRHKITKRGQNVTFRCDPISEHNRLYWYRQTLGQGPEFLTYFQNEAQLEKSRLLSDRFSAERPKGSFSTLEIQRTEQGDSAMYLCASSSYRANINEKLFFGSGTQLSVL.